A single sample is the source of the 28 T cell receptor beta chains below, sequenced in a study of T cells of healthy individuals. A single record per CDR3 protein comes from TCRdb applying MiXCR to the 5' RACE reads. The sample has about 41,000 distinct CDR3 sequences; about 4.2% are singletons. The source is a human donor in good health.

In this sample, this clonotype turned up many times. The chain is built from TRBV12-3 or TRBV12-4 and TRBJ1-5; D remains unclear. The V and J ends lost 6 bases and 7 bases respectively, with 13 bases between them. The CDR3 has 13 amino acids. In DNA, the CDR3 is TGTGCCAGCAGATCAACCTCGCAGCAGCCCCAGCATTTT. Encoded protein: CASRSTSQQPQHF.

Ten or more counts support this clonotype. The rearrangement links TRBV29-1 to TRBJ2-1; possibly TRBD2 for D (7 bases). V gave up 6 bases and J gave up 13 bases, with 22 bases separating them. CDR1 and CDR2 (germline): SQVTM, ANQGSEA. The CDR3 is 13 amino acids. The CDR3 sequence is CSVKGGYLGSQFF. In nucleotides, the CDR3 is TGCAGCGTGAAGGGGGGGTATCTCGGCTCTCAGTTCTTC.

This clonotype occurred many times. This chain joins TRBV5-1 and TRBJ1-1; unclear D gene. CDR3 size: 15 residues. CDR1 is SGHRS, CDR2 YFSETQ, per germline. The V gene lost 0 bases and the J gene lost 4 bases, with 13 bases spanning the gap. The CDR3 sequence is CASSLVSGSGTEAFF. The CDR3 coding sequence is TGCGCCAGCAGCTTGGTTTCCGGGTCGGGCACTGAAGCTTTCTTT.

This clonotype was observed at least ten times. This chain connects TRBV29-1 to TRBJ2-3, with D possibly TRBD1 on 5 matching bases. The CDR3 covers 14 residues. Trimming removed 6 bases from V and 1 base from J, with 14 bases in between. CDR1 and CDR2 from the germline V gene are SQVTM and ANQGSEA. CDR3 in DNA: TGCAGCGTGCCTCGACAGCCACGCACAGATACGCAGTATTTT. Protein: CSVPRQPRTDTQYF.

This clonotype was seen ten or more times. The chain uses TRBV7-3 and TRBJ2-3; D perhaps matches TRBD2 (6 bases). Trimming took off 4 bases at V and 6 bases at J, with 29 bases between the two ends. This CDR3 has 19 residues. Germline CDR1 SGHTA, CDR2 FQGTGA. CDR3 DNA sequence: TGTGCCAGCAGCTCTAAGGGGCTTGTGCCTAGCGCCGCGAGGGATACGCAGTATTTT. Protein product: CASSSKGLVPSAARDTQYF.

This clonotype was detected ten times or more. CDR3 amino acids: CASAGTGEYNEQFF. CDR3 coding DNA: TGTGCCAGCGCCGGGACAGGAGAGTACAATGAGCAGTTCTTC. V gene TRBV2 combines with J gene TRBJ2-1; 8 bases fit TRBD1. Germline CDR1 and CDR2: SNHLY and FYNNEI. CDR3 length equals 14 residues. The J segment lost 4 bases and the V segment lost 8 bases, leaving 7 bases of the junction unmatched.

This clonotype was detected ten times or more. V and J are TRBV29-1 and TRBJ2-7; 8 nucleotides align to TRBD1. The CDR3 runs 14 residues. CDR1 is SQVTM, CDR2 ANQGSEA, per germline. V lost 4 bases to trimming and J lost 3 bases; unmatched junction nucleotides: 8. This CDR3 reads CSVGGDRINYEQYF. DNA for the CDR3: TGCAGCGTTGGAGGGGACAGGATTAACTACGAGCAGTACTTC.

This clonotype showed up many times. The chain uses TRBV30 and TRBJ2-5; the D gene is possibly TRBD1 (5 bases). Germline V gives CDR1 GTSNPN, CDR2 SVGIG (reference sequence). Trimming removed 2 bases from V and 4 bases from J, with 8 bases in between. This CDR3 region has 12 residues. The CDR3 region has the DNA TGTGCCTGGAGTCAGGGTGGAGAGACCCAGTACTTC. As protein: CAWSQGGETQYF.

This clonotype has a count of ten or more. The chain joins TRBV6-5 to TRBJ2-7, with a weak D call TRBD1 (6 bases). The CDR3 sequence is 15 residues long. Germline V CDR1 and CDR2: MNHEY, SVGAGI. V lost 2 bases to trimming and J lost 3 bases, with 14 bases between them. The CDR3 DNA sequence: TGTGCCAGCAGTTACGGGCCTACAGGGAACTACGAGCAGTACTTC. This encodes CASSYGPTGNYEQYF.

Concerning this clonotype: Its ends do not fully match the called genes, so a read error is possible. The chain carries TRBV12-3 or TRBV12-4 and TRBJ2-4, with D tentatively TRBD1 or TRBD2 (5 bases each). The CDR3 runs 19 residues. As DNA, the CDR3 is TGTACCAGCAGTTTATGGCGAGACAGACCTAGAGGGGCCAAAAACATTCAGTACTTC. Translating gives CTSSLWRDRPRGAKNIQYF.

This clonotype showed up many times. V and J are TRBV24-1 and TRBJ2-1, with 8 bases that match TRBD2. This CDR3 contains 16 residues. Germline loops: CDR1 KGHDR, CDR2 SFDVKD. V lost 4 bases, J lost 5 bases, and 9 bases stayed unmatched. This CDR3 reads CATSEGSGRVNNEQFF. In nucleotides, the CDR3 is TGTGCCACCAGTGAGGGGAGCGGGAGAGTGAACAATGAGCAGTTCTTC.

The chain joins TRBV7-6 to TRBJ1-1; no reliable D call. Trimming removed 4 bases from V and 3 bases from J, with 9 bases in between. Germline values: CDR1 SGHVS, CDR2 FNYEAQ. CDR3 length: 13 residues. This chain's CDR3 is CASSWQAYTEAFF. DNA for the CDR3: TGTGCCAGCAGCTGGCAAGCGTACACTGAAGCTTTCTTT.

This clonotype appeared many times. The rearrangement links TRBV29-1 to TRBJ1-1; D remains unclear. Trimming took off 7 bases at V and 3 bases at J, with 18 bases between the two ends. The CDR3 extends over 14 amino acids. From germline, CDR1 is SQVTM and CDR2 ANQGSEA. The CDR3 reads CSAKFRAVHTEAFF. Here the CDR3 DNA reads TGCAGCGCAAAATTTCGGGCAGTACACACTGAAGCTTTCTTT.

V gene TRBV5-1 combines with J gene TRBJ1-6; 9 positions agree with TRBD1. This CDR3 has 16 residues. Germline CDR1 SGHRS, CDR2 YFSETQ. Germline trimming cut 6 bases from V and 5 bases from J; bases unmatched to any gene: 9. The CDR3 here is CASTTEGQGNNSPLHF. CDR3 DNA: TGCGCCAGCACCACTGAAGGACAGGGGAATAATTCACCCCTCCACTTT.

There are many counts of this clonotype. CDR3: CASSLGQGQTQYF. DNA of the CDR3: TGTGCCAGCAGCTTAGGGCAGGGCCAGACCCAGTACTTC. The chain carries TRBV13 and TRBJ2-5; a weak D match, TRBD1 (5 bases). Germline values: CDR1 PRHDT, CDR2 FYEKMQ (reference sequence). The CDR3 has 13 residues. Trimming stripped 0 bases from V and 6 bases from J, with 8 bases between.

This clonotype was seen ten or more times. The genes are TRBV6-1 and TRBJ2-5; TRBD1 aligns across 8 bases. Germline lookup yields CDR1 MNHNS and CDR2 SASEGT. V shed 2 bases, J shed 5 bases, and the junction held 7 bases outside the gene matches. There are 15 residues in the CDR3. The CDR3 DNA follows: TGTGCCAGCAGTGAATCACCGGACAGGGTGGAGACCCAGTACTTC. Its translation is CASSESPDRVETQYF.

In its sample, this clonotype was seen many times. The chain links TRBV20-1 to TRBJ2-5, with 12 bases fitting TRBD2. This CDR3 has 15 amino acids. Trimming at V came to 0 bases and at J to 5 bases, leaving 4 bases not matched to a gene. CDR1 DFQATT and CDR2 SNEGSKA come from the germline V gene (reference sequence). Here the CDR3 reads CSARDATSGSETQYF. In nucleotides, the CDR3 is TGCAGTGCTAGAGATGCGACTAGCGGGAGTGAGACCCAGTACTTC.

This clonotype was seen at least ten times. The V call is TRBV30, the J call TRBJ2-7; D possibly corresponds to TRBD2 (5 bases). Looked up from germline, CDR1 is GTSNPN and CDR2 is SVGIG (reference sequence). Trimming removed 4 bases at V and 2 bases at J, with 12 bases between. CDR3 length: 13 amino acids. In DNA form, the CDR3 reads TGTGCCTGGACCGTGGGAGCTACCTACGAGCAGTACTTC. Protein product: CAWTVGATYEQYF.

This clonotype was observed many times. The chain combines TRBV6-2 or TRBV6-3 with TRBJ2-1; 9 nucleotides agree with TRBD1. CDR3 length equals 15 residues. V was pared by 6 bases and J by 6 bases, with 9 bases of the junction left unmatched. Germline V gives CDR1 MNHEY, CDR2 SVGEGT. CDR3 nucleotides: TGTGCCAGCAGACAGTCGGGACAGGGTGGCAATGAGCAGTTCTTC. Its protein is CASRQSGQGGNEQFF.

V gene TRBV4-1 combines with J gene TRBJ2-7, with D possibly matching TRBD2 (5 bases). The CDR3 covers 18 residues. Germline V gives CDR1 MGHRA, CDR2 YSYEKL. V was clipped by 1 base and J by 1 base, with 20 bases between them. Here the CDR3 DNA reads TGCGCCAGCAGCCAAGCGCCAATTCAGGCTAGCTGGTCCTACGAGCAGTACTTC. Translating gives CASSQAPIQASWSYEQYF.

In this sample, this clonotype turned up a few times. For the CDR3, the DNA is TGCGCCAGCAGCCCGGCTGGGATTGGCAATCAGCCCCAGCATTTT. Translated, it gives CASSPAGIGNQPQHF. The chain employs TRBV5-1 and TRBJ1-5; D ambiguous. This CDR3 has 15 residues. Trimming shortened V by 4 bases and J by 2 bases, and 13 bases separated the two germline ends. CDR1 is SGHRS and CDR2 is YFSETQ in the germline V gene.

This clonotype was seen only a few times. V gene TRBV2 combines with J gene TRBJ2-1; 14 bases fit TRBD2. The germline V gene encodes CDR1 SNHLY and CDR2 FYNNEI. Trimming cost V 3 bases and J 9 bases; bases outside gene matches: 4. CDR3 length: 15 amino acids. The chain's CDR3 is CASSETSGGATEQFF. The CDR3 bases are TGTGCCAGCAGTGAGACTAGCGGGGGGGCTACTGAGCAGTTCTTC.

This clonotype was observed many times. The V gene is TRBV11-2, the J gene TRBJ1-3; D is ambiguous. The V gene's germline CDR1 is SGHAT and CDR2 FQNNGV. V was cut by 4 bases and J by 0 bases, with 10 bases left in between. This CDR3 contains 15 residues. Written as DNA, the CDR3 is TGTGCCAGCAGCTCCATGTTGCGCTCTGGAAACACCATATATTTT. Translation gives CASSSMLRSGNTIYF.

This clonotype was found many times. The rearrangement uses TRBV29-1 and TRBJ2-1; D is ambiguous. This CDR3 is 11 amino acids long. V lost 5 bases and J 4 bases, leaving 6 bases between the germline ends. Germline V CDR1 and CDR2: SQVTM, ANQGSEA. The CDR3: CSVQQYNEQFF. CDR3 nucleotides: TGCAGCGTTCAGCAGTACAATGAGCAGTTCTTC.

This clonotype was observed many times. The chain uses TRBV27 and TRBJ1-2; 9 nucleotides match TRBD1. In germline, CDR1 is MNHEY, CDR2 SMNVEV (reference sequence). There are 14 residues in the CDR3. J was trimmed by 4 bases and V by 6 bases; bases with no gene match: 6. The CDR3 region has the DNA TGTGCCAGCAGAGAAACAGGGGGCCCCTATGGCTACACCTTC. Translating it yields CASRETGGPYGYTF.

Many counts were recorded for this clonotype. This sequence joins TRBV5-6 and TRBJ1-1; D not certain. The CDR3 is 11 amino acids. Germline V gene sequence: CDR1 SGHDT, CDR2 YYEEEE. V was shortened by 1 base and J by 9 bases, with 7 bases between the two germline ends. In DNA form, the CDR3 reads TGTGCCAGCAGCTTGTGGTCACAAGCTTTCTTT. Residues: CASSLWSQAFF.

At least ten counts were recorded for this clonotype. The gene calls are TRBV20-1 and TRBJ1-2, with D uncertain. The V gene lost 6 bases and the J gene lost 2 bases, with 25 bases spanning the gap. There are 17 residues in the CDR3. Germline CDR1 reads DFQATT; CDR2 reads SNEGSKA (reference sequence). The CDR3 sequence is CSARKRTYEKRNYGYTF. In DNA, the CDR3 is TGCAGTGCCAGGAAAAGGACCTATGAAAAAAGAAACTATGGCTACACCTTC.

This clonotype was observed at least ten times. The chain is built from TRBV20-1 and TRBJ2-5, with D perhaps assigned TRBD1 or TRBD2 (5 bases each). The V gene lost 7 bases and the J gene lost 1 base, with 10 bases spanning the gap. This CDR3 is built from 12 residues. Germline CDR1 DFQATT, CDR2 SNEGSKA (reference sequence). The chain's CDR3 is CSVIGGQETQYF. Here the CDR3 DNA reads TGCAGTGTAATTGGGGGCCAAGAGACCCAGTACTTC.